These 19 T cell receptor beta chains were sequenced from one sample in a study of shared clonotypes between healthy human individuals. Using immunoSEQ multiplex PCR, the repertoire was profiled, and TCRdb retains in-frame clones only, with some absent. The top ten hold 0.4% to 0.45% of the sample, which has about 1.5 million clones, about 98% seen once. The material sequenced was naive CD4+ T cells sorted from blood. The subset is: CD45RA+ positively selected. The receptors were sampled from a young man in good health.

This clone has a single count. V gene TRBV27 combines with J gene TRBJ2-1; 11 nucleotides match TRBD1. This CDR3 contains 14 residues. Looked up from germline, CDR1 is MNHEY and CDR2 is SMNVEV (reference sequence). With 8 bases clipped from V and 7 bases from J, the junction kept 7 bases outside the gene matches. The CDR3 reads CASGPGTGGNEQFF. In DNA form, the CDR3 reads TGTGCCAGCGGCCCCGGGACAGGGGGGAATGAGCAGTTCTTC.

This clone was recorded once. This chain connects TRBV6-6 to TRBJ1-5, with TRBD1 identical over 9 bases. Trimming took 2 bases from V and 7 from J; bases not matched to a gene: 3. The CDR3 extends over 14 amino acids. Germline CDR1 is MNHNY and CDR2 is SVGAGI (reference sequence). CDR3 bases: TGTGCCAGCAGTTACACAGGGGGCCGGCAGCCCCAGCATTTT. Translating gives CASSYTGGRQPQHF.

The chain links TRBV15 to TRBJ1-3; D possibly corresponds to TRBD1 (5 bases). Germline assignment: CDR1 LNHNV and CDR2 YYDKDF (reference sequence). The CDR3 covers 12 residues. V was clipped by 9 bases and J by 8 bases, with 14 bases between them. CDR3 DNA sequence: TGTGCCACGGGACCTCGGCAGGACACCATATATTTT. Its protein is CATGPRQDTIYF.

In the case of this clone: The DNA is omitted, as the CDR3 cannot be located on it reliably, and the CDR3 follows TCRdb's listing. This chain uses TRBV28 with TRBJ2-2. CDR1 and CDR2 from the germline V gene are MDHEN and SYDVKM. The CDR3 is 15 amino acids in total, end residues counted. The CDR3 loop reads CASSFTGFGAGELFF.

The chain joins TRBV18 to TRBJ2-5; D assignment may be TRBD1 or TRBD2 (5 bases each). From germline, CDR1 is KGHSH and CDR2 LQKENI. Trimming pared 6 bases from V and 1 base from J, leaving 21 bases between. The CDR3 has 17 residues. Here the CDR3 DNA reads TGTGCCAGCTCCTTTTTCGGGGCGGACGGGGCCCAAGAGACCCAGTACTTC. Translated: CASSFFGADGAQETQYF. The whole variable domain, filled in from reference TRBV18 and TRBJ2-5, reads NAGVMQNPRHLVRRRGQEARLRCSPMKGHSHVYWYRQLPEEGLKFMVYLQKENIIDESGMPKERFSAEFPKEGPSILRIQQVVRGDSAAYFCASSFFGADGAQETQYFGPGTRLLVL.

In regard to this clone: In the same sample, other DNA sequences code for this CDR3. CDR3 protein: CASSVGGADTQYF. CDR3 sequence (DNA): TGTGCCAGCAGCGTCGGGGGCGCAGATACGCAGTATTTT. The chain couples TRBV9 to TRBJ2-3; the D call may be TRBD1 or TRBD2 (6 bases each). CDR3 size: 13 residues. Trimming removed 2 bases from V and 4 bases from J, with 8 bases in between. In germline, CDR1 is SGDLS, CDR2 YYNGEE.

As DNA, the CDR3 is TGTGCCAGCAGCTGGACCGGGACTGGTGTTAATGAGCAGTTCTTC. Translating gives CASSWTGTGVNEQFF. J is TRBJ2-1 and V is TRBV7-2; D perhaps matches TRBD2 (6 bases). V gave up 4 bases and J gave up 7 bases, with 17 bases separating them. Germline CDR1 reads SGHTA; CDR2 reads FQGNSA. The CDR3 is 15 residues long.

The chain links TRBV28 to TRBJ2-3; 14 bases match TRBD2. Germline trimming cut 8 bases from V and 4 bases from J; bases unmatched to any gene: 8. Germline V gives CDR1 MDHEN, CDR2 SYDVKM. The CDR3 is 16 amino acids. The CDR3 protein is CASAGTSGSGSDTQYF. The CDR3 DNA reads as TGTGCCAGCGCAGGGACTAGCGGGAGTGGGTCAGATACGCAGTATTTT.

The chain carries TRBV5-1 and TRBJ2-1; 7 bases align to TRBD1. Trimming removed 1 base from V and 4 bases from J; junction bases left unmatched: 5. Germline V gives CDR1 SGHRS, CDR2 YFSETQ. This CDR3 region has 15 residues. This CDR3 reads CASSLFGQDYNEQFF. The CDR3 DNA reads TGCGCCAGCAGCTTGTTCGGACAGGATTACAATGAGCAGTTCTTC.

This sequence joins TRBV28 and TRBJ2-3, with TRBD2 matching over 9 bases. CDR1 MDHEN and CDR2 SYDVKM come from the germline V gene. The V segment lost 5 bases and the J segment 4 bases; nucleotides outside the gene matches: 10. This CDR3 spans 16 amino acids. Here the CDR3 DNA reads TGTGCCAGCAGTCCCTCTGGCGGGAGGGTCCCAGATACGCAGTATTTT. This translates into CASSPSGGRVPDTQYF.

The gene calls are TRBV5-1 and TRBJ2-7; TRBD1 matches at 9 bases. With 4 bases clipped from V and 2 bases from J, the junction kept 10 bases outside the gene matches. Germline V CDR1 and CDR2: SGHRS, YFSETQ. CDR3 length: 16 residues. CDR3 amino acids: CASSVGPGQGTYEQYF. CDR3 coding DNA: TGCGCCAGCAGCGTTGGTCCGGGACAGGGTACCTACGAGCAGTACTTC.

V is TRBV9 and J is TRBJ2-1, with TRBD2 matching over 10 bases. Germline V gives CDR1 SGDLS, CDR2 YYNGEE. Trimming at V came to 3 bases and at J to 6 bases, leaving 0 bases not matched to a gene. The CDR3 length is 13 residues. The CDR3 loop is CASSGLAGNEQFF. The CDR3 coding sequence is TGTGCCAGCAGCGGACTAGCGGGCAATGAGCAGTTCTTC.

The V and J genes are TRBV6-4 and TRBJ1-1; D uncertain. The V end lost 3 bases, the J end lost 3 bases, and 11 bases lay between the germline ends. Per germline, CDR1 MRHNA and CDR2 SNTAGT. The CDR3 spans 14 residues. The CDR3: CASSETVADTEAFF. CDR3 sequence (DNA): TGTGCCAGCAGTGAGACGGTTGCCGACACTGAAGCTTTCTTT.

The chain links TRBV30 to TRBJ2-2, with a tentative D call TRBD2 (5 bases). The CDR3 spans 14 residues. Between the trimmed V and J ends, which lost 8 bases and 1 base, there was a span of 14 bases. In germline, CDR1 is GTSNPN, CDR2 SVGIG (reference sequence). The CDR3, as DNA: TGTGCCCGCAGGACGAGGGAGAACACCGGGGAGCTGTTTTTT. Protein product: CARRTRENTGELFF.

The chain couples TRBV7-2 to TRBJ2-1, with D perhaps being TRBD1 or TRBD2 (6 bases each). V lost 5 bases, J lost 0 bases, and 14 bases lay in between. The CDR3 spans 16 residues. Germline CDR1 reads SGHTA; CDR2 reads FQGNSA. The CDR3: CASSRRGRSSYNEQFF. The CDR3 region has the DNA TGTGCCAGCAGCCGCCGGGGGCGGAGCTCCTACAATGAGCAGTTCTTC.

The rearrangement joins TRBV13 to TRBJ2-2; 10 bases map to TRBD2. The junction had 7 bases not matched to a gene; V was cut back by 5 bases and J by 4 bases. Germline assignment: CDR1 PRHDT and CDR2 FYEKMQ (reference sequence). The CDR3 has 16 amino acids. This chain's CDR3 is CASSPPGLAVTGELFF. The CDR3 DNA reads as TGTGCCAGCAGCCCTCCTGGACTAGCGGTCACCGGGGAGCTGTTTTTT.

The rearrangement joins TRBV30 to TRBJ2-3; D call uncertain. CDR1 is GTSNPN and CDR2 is SVGIG in the germline V gene (reference sequence). CDR3 length equals 14 residues. The ends were cut back, 0 bases at V and 1 base at J, with 8 bases in the middle. In DNA form, the CDR3 reads TGTGCCTGGAGTGTACCTTGGGGCACAGATACGCAGTATTTT. Amino acid sequence: CAWSVPWGTDTQYF.

The V gene is TRBV4-3, the J gene TRBJ1-1; D is uncertain. This CDR3 is built from 14 residues. CDR1 is LGHNA and CDR2 is YSLEER in the germline V gene. V lost 2 bases, J lost 1 base, and 8 bases lay in between. CDR3 region: CASSQPGANTEAFF. Here the CDR3 DNA reads TGCGCCAGCAGCCAACCGGGAGCGAACACTGAAGCTTTCTTT.

V and J are TRBV7-7 and TRBJ1-5; a weak D match, TRBD1 (6 bases). Germline V gene data show CDR1 as SSHAT and CDR2 as FNYEAQ (reference sequence). Trimming removed 2 bases at V and 2 bases at J, with 19 bases between. The CDR3 runs 18 residues. For the CDR3, the DNA is TGTGCCAGCAGCTTAAAAGGGGAGGACAGAGGGGGCAATCAGCCCCAGCATTTT. This gives the protein CASSLKGEDRGGNQPQHF. Combining the CDR3 with reference TRBV7-7 and TRBJ1-5 gives the whole variable domain GAGVSQSPRYKVTKRGQDVTLRCDPISSHATLYWYQQALGQGPEFLTYFNYEAQPDKSGLPSDRFSAERPEGSISTLTIQRTEQRDSAMYRCASSLKGEDRGGNQPQHFGDGTRLSIL.